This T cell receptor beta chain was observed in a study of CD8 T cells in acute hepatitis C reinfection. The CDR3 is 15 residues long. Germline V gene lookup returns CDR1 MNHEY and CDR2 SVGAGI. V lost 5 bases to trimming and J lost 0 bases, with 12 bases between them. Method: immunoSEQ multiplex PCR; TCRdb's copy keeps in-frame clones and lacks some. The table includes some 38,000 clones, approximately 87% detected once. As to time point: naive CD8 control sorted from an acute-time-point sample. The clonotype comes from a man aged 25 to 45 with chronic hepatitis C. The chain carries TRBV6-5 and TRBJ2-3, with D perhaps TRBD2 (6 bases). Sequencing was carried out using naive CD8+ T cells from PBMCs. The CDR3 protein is CASSTPGTSTDTQYF. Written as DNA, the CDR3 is TGTGCCAGCAGTACCCCGGGGACTAGCACAGATACGCAGTATTTT.